A selection of T cell receptor beta chains follows, all from one sample in a study of Graves' ophthalmopathy and Graves' hyperthyroidism. TCRdb reprocessed the multiplex PCR reads via MiXCR and lists one record per CDR3 protein. The sample lists around 660,000 distinct CDR3 sequences; roughly two fifths were seen once. Sequencing was carried out using peripheral blood. Every receptor here comes from an adult man with Graves' ophthalmopathy. Each CDR3 is given with its conserved first and last residue. The D gene is left open where the match is weak. Clone size is given for some rows only: seen once, a few or many times, or a class if the clone is expanded.

clone size,J gene,V gene,D gene,CDR3 protein,CDR3 DNA
.,TRBJ1-2,TRBV7-9,TRBD1,CASRTGTGPGYTF,TGTGCCAGCAGAACCGGGACAGGACCCGGCTACACCTTC
.,TRBJ1-2,TRBV9,TRBD1,CASSTGVRGYTF,TGTGCCAGCAGCACAGGGGTTCGTGGCTACACCTTC
once,TRBJ2-7,TRBV6-5,.,CASSYSTGALSYEQYF,TGTGCCAGCAGTTACTCGACGGGGGCCCTCTCCTACGAGCAGTACTTC
many,TRBJ1-1,TRBV20-1,.,CSARDPAGMTEAFF,TGCAGTGCTAGAGATCCGGCAGGAATGACTGAAGCTTTCTTT
many,TRBJ2-5,TRBV5-1,.,CASSRDFEETQYF,TGCGCCAGCAGCCGGGACTTCGAAGAGACCCAGTACTTC
.,TRBJ1-6,TRBV2,TRBD1,CASSERDRPLHF,TGTGCCAGCAGTGAACGGGACAGACCCCTCCACTTT
many,TRBJ1-6,TRBV4-1,TRBD1,CASSRLGQGGPPLHF,TGCGCCAGCAGCCGCCTGGGACAGGGAGGGCCACCCCTCCACTTT
.,TRBJ1-1,TRBV20-1,TRBD1,CSARETGGCTEAFF,TGCAGTGCTAGAGAGACAGGGGGCTGCACTGAAGCTTTCTTT
many,TRBJ1-2,TRBV5-4,.,CASSLSGVNYGYTF,TGTGCCAGCAGCTTGTCTGGGGTTAACTATGGCTACACCTTC
.,TRBJ1-2,TRBV5-8,TRBD1,CASSTQGVGYGYTF,TGTGCCAGCAGCACCCAGGGGGTTGGGTATGGCTACACCTTC